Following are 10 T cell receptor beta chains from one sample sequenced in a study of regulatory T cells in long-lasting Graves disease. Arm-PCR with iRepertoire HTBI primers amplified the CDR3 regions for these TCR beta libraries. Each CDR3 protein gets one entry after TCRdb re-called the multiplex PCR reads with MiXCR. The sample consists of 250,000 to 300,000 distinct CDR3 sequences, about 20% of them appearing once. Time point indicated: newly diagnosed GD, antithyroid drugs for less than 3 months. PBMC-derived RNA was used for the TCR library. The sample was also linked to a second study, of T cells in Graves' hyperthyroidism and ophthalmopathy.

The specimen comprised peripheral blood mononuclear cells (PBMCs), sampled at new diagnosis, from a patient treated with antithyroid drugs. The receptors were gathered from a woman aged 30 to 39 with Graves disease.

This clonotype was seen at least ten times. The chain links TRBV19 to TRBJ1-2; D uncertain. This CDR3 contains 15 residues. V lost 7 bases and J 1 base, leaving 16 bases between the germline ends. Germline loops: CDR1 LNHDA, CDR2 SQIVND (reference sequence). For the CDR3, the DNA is TGTGCCAGTATTCCCGACTCGTCCCTTAACTATGGCTACACCTTC. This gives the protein CASIPDSSLNYGYTF.

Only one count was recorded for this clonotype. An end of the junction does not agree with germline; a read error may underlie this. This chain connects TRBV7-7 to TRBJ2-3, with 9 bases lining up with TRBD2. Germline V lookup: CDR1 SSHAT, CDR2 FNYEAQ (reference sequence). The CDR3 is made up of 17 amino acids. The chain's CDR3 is CASSFSAGGPGTDTQYF. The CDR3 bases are TGTGCTAGCAGCTTTTCGGCGGGGGGGCCTGGCACAGATACGCAGTATTTT.

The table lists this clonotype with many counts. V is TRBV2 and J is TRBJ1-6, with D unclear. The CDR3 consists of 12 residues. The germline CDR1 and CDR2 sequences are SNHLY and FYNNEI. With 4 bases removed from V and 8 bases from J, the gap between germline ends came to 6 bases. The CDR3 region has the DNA TGTGCCAGCAGTGGGCGAGATTCACCCCTCCACTTT. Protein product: CASSGRDSPLHF.

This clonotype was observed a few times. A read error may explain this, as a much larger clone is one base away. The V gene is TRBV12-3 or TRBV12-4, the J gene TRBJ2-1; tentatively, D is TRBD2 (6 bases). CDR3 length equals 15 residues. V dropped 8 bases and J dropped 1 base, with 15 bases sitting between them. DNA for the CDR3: TGTGCCAGCGCACCTCGACTAGTATCCTACAATGAGCAGTTCTTC. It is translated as CASAPRLVSYNEQFF.

The CDR3 coding sequence is TGTGCCAGCAGCCGCACTAGCGGGGGGGCCGCCACAGATACGCAGTATTTT. Protein sequence: CASSRTSGGAATDTQYF. V and J are TRBV7-2 and TRBJ2-3, with TRBD2 identical over 13 bases. Germline V gene data show CDR1 as SGHTA and CDR2 as FQGNSA. The CDR3 extends over 17 amino acids. Unmatched junction bases numbered 7, after V lost 5 bases and J lost 2 bases.

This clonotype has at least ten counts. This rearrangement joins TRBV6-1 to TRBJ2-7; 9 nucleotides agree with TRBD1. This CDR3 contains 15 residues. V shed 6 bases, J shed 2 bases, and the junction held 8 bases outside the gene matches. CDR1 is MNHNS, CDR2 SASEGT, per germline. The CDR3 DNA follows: TGTGCCAGCAGCGGGACAGGGATTGCCACCTACGAGCAGTACTTC. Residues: CASSGTGIATYEQYF.

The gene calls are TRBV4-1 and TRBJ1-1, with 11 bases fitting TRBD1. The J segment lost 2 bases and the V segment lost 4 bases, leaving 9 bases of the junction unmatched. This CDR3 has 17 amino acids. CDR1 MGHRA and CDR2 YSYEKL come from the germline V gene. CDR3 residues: CASSRTRDRGVNTEAFF. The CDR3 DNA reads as TGCGCCAGCAGCCGCACCCGGGACAGGGGGGTAAACACTGAAGCTTTCTTT.

The CDR3 coding sequence is TGTGCCACCAGTGAAGGACAAATCCTAATAGCTGAAGCTTTCTTT. It yields the protein CATSEGQILIAEAFF. The rearrangement links TRBV24-1 to TRBJ1-1; weak D call: TRBD1 (5 bases). The V end was cut by 4 bases, the J end by 6 bases, with 17 bases between. The CDR3 spans 15 residues. The germline CDR1 and CDR2 sequences are KGHDR and SFDVKD.

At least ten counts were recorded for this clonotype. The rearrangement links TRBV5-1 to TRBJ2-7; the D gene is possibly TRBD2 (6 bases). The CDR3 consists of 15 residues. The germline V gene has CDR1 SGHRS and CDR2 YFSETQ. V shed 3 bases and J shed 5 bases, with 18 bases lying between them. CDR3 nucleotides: TGCGCCAGCAGCTCCTCGGGACTCCCCCTACACGAGCAGTACTTC. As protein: CASSSSGLPLHEQYF.

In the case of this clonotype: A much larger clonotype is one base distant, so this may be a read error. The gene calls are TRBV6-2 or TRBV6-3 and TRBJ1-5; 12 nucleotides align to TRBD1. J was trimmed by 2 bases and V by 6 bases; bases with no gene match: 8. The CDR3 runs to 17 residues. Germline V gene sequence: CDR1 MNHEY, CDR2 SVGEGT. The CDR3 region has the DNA TGTGCCAGCAGGCGTGGGACAGGGGGCTTCGGCAATCAGCCCCAGCATTTT. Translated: CASRRGTGGFGNQPQHF.